A single T cell receptor beta chain is shown here with its context. These data belong to a study of blood T cell repertoires in COVID-19. Assay used: immunoSEQ multiplex PCR; TCRdb lists only in-frame clones, some missing. The data contain a few hundred thousand clones, around 89% of them seen just once; the ten biggest clones take up 1.5% to 2%. Sequencing was done on a sample of peripheral blood. This TCR came from a woman aged 30 to 39 with COVID-19, enrolled during active disease.

The CDR3 is CASVEPTGSAEAFF. The CDR3 DNA follows: TGTGCCAGTGTTGAGCCCACAGGGAGCGCTGAAGCTTTCTTT. This sequence joins TRBV6-1 and TRBJ1-1; D may be TRBD1 (6 bases). Deletions cut 9 bases from V and 6 bases from J, with 20 bases between. The CDR3 contains 14 residues. CDR1 MNHNS and CDR2 SASEGT come from the germline V gene.